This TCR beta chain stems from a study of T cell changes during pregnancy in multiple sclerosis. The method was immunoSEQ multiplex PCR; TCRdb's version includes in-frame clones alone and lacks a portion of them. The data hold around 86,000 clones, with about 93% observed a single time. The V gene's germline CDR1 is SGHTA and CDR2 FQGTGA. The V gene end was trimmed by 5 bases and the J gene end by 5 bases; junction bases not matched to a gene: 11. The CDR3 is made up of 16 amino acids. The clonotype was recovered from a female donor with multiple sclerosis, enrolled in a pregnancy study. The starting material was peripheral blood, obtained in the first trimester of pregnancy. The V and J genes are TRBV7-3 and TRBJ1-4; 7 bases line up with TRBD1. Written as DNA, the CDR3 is TGTGCCAGCAGCCCTCCTCCGGGACAGAGGAATGAAAAACTGTTTTTT. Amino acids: CASSPPPGQRNEKLFF.